This T cell receptor (beta chain) was recorded in a study of shared clonotypes between healthy human individuals. General study findings and limits: Naive subsets typically showed greater estimated richness than memory subsets. Unshared clonotypes carried lower generation probabilities than those common to all four donors.

As to this clone: Its antigen is unknown.

The germline V gene encodes CDR1 SGDLS and CDR2 YYNGEE. The CDR3 spans 17 residues. Between the trimmed V and J ends, which lost 3 bases and 2 bases, there was a span of 19 bases. Execution of the assay was at deep level. In the source study's methods: Junction-only sequences without quality scores came from ImmunoSEQ, so filtering differed. Method: immunoSEQ multiplex PCR; TCRdb's copy keeps in-frame clones and lacks some. V, J and clone size are those of that table, while D and trimming were read from the DNA. This sample has under 700,000 clones, with 85% to 95% found just once. As defined, naive CD8 cells were CD45RO-negative and positively selected for CCR7, with terminally differentiated effector memory CD45RA+ cells excluded.

Material: naive CD8+ T cells sorted from blood. This sequence joins TRBV9 and TRBJ2-3; D is possibly TRBD2 (5 bases). This sequence originates from a woman in her thirties in good health. In nucleotides, the CDR3 is TGTGCCAGCAGCGCCCCCCGGGGATACCCGATCACAGATACGCAGTATTTT. Amino acid sequence: CASSAPRGYPITDTQYF.